The T cell receptor beta chain under discussion was sequenced for a study of blood T cells in healthy people across ages. Findings and limits, study-wide: The percentage of naive T cells correlated strongly with TCR beta diversity.

A second PCR of roughly 6 to 12 cycles used a sample-barcoded 5' primer and a J-beta primer mix. Every cDNA molecule carried a tag from a template-switch adaptor bearing 12 random nucleotides. TCRdb ran MiXCR on the 5' RACE reads and lists one entry per CDR3 protein. The sample includes around 1,500,000 distinct CDR3 sequences, around 42% of them seen just once. This clonotype was recorded a few times. Its antigen is still unknown. V was shortened by 4 bases and J by 4 bases, with 8 bases between the two germline ends. The length of the CDR3 is 12 residues. Germline CDR1 SGHTA, CDR2 FQGNSA. The sequence was obtained from a woman aged 18-30 years in good health. Material for sequencing was blood. This chain uses TRBV7-2 with TRBJ2-7; D is ambiguous. Written as DNA, the CDR3 is TGTGCCAGCAGCTACCGGGCTTACGAGCAGTACTTC. Amino acids: CASSYRAYEQYF.